What follows is one T cell receptor beta chain and its context. Its antigen is not identified. TCRdb fed the reads into MiXCR, producing one record per CDR3 protein. The table shows 900,000 to 950,000 distinct CDR3 sequences, with 25% to 40% occurring only once. The data belong to a study of T cell repertoires in cytomegalovirus infection. General observations from the study: The ex vivo response was dominated by HLA-C-restricted CMV-specific TCR beta clonotypes.

Sequences were derived from cultured CD8+ T cells from PBMCs, sampled from culture after CMV antigen stimulation. The TCR comes from a human donor in good health (CMV status not recorded). Some clones in this sample may be carry-over from other donors' samples.

The CDR3 sequence is CASSQGAGTSSTDTQYF. CDR3 nucleotides: TGCGCCAGCAGCCAAGGCGCGGGCACCTCCAGCACAGATACGCAGTATTTT. This chain joins TRBV4-3 and TRBJ2-3; maybe TRBD2 (5 bases). Trimming removed 1 base at V and 0 bases at J, with 14 bases between. This CDR3 contains 17 residues. CDR1 and CDR2 (germline): LGHNA, YSLEER.